These 2 T cell receptor beta chains share one sample of origin, sequenced in a study of regulatory T cells in long-lasting Graves disease. With iRepertoire HTBI primers and Arm-PCR of CDR3 regions, TCR beta libraries were built. One entry per CDR3 protein, called by TCRdb with MiXCR from the multiplex PCR reads. The sample records hundreds of thousands of distinct CDR3 sequences, more than 15% being singletons. Regarding time point: newly diagnosed GD, antithyroid drugs for less than 3 months. The TCR library was prepared using RNA isolated from PBMCs. In addition, the sample was reused for a study of T cells in Graves' hyperthyroidism and ophthalmopathy.

The sequenced sample was peripheral blood mononuclear cells (PBMCs), obtained at new diagnosis, from a patient treated with antithyroid drugs. These receptors originate from a middle-aged woman with Graves disease.

V usage is TRBV29-1 and J usage is TRBJ1-1; TRBD1 aligns across 9 bases. CDR3 length equals 13 residues. Looked up from germline, CDR1 is SQVTM and CDR2 is ANQGSEA. This CDR3 is CSTGGMGNTEAFF. CDR3 nucleotide sequence: TGCTCAACAGGGGGCATGGGAAACACTGAAGCTTTCTTT.

At least ten counts were recorded for this clonotype. This chain links TRBV12-3 or TRBV12-4 with TRBJ2-3, with D uncertain. The V end lost 5 bases, the J end lost 2 bases, and 14 bases lay between the germline ends. CDR3 length: 15 amino acids. The CDR3 nucleotides are TGTGCCAGCAGTCCCGGTACGGGTATCACAGATACGCAGTATTTT. Its protein product is CASSPGTGITDTQYF.